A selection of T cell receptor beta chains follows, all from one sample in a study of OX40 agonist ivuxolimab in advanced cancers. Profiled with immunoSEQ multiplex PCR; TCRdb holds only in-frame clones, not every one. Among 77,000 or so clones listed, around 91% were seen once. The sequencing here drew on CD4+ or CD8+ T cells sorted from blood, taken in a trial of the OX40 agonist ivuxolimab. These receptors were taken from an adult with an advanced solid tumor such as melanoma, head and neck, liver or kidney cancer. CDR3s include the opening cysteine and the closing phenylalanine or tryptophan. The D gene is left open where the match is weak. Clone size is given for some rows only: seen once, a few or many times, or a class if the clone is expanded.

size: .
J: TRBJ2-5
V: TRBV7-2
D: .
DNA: TGTGCCAGCAGCTTAGAGCCAGGGAGGCCGGAGACCCAGTACTTC
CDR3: CASSLEPGRPETQYF

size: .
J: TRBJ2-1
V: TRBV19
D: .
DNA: TGTGCCAGTAGTAGGATCGGGGTAGGTGAGCAGTTCTTC
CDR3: CASSRIGVGEQFF

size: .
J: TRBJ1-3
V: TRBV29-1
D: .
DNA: TGCAGCGTTAAAGCGGGAAACACCATATATTTT
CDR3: CSVKAGNTIYF

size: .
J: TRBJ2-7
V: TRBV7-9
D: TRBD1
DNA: TGTGCCAGCCAGAGACAGGGACGAGGCGAGCAGTACTTC
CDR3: CASQRQGRGEQYF

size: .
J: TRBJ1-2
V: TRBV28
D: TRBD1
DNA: TGTGCCAGCAGCCCCGGGACAGGGGGGAGGGATGGCTACACCTTC
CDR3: CASSPGTGGRDGYTF

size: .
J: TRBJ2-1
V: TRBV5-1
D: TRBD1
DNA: TGCGCCAGCAGCCCCCCCGCCGGGACAGGGGGCCGTGAGCAGTTCTTC
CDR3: CASSPPAGTGGREQFF

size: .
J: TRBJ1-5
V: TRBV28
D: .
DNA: TGTGCCAGCAGTTTAACCAGGGGCTCAAGAAGAGCATTTTATCAGCCCCAGCATTTT
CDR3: CASSLTRGSRRAFYQPQHF

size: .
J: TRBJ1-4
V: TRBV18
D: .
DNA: TGTGCCAGCTCACCAATGAGGGAAACAACTAATGAAAAACTGTTTTTT
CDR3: CASSPMRETTNEKLFF

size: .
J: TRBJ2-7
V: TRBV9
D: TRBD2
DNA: TGTGCCAGCAGCGTAGAAGACGGGAGGGACTACGAGCAGTACTTC
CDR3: CASSVEDGRDYEQYF

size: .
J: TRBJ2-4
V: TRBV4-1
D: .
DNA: TGCGCCAGCAGCCAGGCTATGACAGCCAAAAACATTCAGTACTTC
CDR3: CASSQAMTAKNIQYF

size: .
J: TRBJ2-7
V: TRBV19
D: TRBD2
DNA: TGTGCCAGTAGTGTCGGGACTAGGGGCTCCTACGAGCAGTACTTC
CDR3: CASSVGTRGSYEQYF

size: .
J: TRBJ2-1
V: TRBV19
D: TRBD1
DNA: TGTGCCAGTAGCCTACCGGGGACAGGGTCCTACAATGAGCAGTTCTTC
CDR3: CASSLPGTGSYNEQFF

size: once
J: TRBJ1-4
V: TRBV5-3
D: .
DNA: TGTGCCAGAAGCGCCCCGCGGGGTAATGAAAAACTGTTTTTT
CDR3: CARSAPRGNEKLFF

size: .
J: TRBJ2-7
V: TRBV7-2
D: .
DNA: TGTGCCAGCAGCTTGCAAGCCTACGAGCAGTACTTC
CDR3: CASSLQAYEQYF

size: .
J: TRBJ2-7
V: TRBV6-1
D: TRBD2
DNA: TGTGCCAGCAGTCTGCTTGGGACTAGTACCCAGCAGTACTTC
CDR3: CASSLLGTSTQQYF

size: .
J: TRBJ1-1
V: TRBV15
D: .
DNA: TGTGCCACCAGCAGAGATGGAGGGAACACTGAAGCTTTCTTT
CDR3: CATSRDGGNTEAFF

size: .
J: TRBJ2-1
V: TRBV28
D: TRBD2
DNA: TGTGCCAGCAGTTCAGGTGGGAGGGCCTACAATGAGCAGTTCTTC
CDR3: CASSSGGRAYNEQFF

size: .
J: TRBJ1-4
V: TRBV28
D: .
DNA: TGTGCCAGCAGTTCGTCCGGAAGGTCAACTAATGAAAAACTGTTTTTT
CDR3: CASSSSGRSTNEKLFF

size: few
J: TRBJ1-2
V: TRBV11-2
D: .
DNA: TGTGCCAGCAGCTCGAACGCCGGGTCTCCCAGCCTGTACACCTTC
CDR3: CASSSNAGSPSLYTF

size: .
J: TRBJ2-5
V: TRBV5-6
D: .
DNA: TGTGCCAGCAGTCTTACCCAAGAGACCCAGTACTTC
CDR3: CASSLTQETQYF

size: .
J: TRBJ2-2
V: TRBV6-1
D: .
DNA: TGTGCCAGCAGGGACTCTAACACCGGGGAGCTGTTTTTT
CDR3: CASRDSNTGELFF

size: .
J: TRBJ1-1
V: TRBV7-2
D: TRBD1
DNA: TGTGCCAGCAGCTTAAGGTCAGGGGGGAGCACTGAAGCTTTCTTT
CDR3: CASSLRSGGSTEAFF

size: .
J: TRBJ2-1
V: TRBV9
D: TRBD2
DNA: TGTGCCAGCAGCGTAGGTGCGGGAGGGCCGGGGGATGAGCAGTTCTTC
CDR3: CASSVGAGGPGDEQFF

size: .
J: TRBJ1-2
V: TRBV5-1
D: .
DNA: TGCGCCAGCAGCTTGGCTGGCGTGTCTCTCGGCTACACCTTC
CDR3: CASSLAGVSLGYTF

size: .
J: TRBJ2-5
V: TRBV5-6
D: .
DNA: TGTGCCAGCAGCTTGGCCGAGATCGGGACCCAGTACTTC
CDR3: CASSLAEIGTQYF

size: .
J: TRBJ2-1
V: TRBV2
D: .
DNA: TGTGCCAGCATCCGGGATTCTAATTCGGGTGAGCAGTTCTTC
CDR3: CASIRDSNSGEQFF

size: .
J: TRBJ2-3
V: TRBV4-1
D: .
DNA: TGCGCCAGCAGCCAAGATTCTGAGCGGAGTTTCACAGATACGCAGTATTTT
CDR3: CASSQDSERSFTDTQYF

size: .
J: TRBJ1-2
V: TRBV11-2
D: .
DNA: TGTGCCAGCAGCTTAGATCGTCAGGGAGACTATGGCTACACCTTC
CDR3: CASSLDRQGDYGYTF

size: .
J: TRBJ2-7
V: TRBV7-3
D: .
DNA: TGTGCCAGCAGCCCCTTCGCAGGGGCCCCCTCCGAGCAGTACTTC
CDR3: CASSPFAGAPSEQYF

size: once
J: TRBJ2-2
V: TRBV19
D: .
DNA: TGTGCCAGTAAAATCCTGGGGACATTAGTCACCGGGGAGCTGTTTTTT
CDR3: CASKILGTLVTGELFF

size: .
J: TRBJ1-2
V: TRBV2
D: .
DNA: TGTGCCAGCATGGGGGGTAACTATGGCTACACCTTC
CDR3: CASMGGNYGYTF

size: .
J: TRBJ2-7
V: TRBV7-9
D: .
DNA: TGTGCCAGCAGGGACACCGGGTTTTCCTACGAGCAGTACTTC
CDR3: CASRDTGFSYEQYF

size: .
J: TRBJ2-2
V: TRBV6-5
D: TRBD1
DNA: TGTGCCAGCTGGGACAGGGGGAACACCGGGGAGCTGTTTTTT
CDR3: CASWDRGNTGELFF

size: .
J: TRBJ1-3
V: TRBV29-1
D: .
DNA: TGCAGCGTTGAAAGGAGAAACACCATATATTTT
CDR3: CSVERRNTIYF

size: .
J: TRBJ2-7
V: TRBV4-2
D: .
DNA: TGTGCCAGCAGCCAAGAGGGCCTCTCAGGGAACGAGCAGTACTTC
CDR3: CASSQEGLSGNEQYF

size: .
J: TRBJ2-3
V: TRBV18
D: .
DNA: TGTGCCAGCTCACCACGCGGAGGTGAAGATACGCAGTATTTT
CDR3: CASSPRGGEDTQYF

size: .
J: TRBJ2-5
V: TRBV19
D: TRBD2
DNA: TGTGCCAGTAGTGGCATAGCGGGAGGGGGGGAGACCCAGTACTTC
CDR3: CASSGIAGGGETQYF

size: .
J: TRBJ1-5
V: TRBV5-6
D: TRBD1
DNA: TGTGCCAGCAGCTTGAATCAGGGACAGGGGTTGGGGGCAAATCAGCCCCAGCATTTT
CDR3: CASSLNQGQGLGANQPQHF

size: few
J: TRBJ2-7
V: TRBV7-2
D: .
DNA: TGTGCCAGCAGCTTATCGCCAGAGCAGCAGTACTTC
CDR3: CASSLSPEQQYF

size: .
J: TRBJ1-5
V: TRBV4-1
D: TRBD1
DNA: TGCGCCAGCAGCCAAGATGACAGGGGGGCGCCCCAGCATTTT
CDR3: CASSQDDRGAPQHF

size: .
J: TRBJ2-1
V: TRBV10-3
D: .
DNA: TGTGCCATCAGACAGGGTGGGGTCAATGAGCAGTTCTTC
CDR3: CAIRQGGVNEQFF

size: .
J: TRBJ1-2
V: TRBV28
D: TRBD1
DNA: TGTGCCAGCAGTGGGGACAGGGGGCTGACTGGCTACACCTTC
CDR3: CASSGDRGLTGYTF

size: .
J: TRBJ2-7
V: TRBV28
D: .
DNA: TGTGCCAGCAGTTTGGTCGGAACAGGAGGGCACGAGCAGTACTTC
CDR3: CASSLVGTGGHEQYF

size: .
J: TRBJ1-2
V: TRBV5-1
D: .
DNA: TGCGCCAGCAGCTTGACATCGGACTATGGCTACACCTTC
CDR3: CASSLTSDYGYTF